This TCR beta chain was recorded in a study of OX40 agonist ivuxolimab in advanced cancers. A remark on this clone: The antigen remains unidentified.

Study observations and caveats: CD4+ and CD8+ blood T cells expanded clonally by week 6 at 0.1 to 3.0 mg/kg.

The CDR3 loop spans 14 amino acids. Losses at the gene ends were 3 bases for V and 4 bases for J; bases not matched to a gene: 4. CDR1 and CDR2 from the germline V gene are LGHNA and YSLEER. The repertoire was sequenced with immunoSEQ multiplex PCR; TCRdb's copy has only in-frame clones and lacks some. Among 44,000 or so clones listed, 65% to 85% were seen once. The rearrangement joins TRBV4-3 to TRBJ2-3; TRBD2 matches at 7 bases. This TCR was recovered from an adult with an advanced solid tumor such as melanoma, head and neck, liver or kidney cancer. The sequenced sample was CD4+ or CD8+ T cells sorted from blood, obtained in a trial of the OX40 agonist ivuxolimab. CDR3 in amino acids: CASSQREGADTQYF. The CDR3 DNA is TGCGCCAGCAGCCAGAGGGAGGGCGCAGATACGCAGTATTTT.